This T cell receptor (beta chain) was sequenced for a study of blood T cells in healthy people across ages. Study-level points and caveats: No one knew whether donors had CMV, which possibly confounded expanded clonotype changes.

A sample-barcoded 5' primer and a J-beta primer mix were used in a second PCR of about 7 to 12 cycles. One entry per CDR3 protein, called by TCRdb with MiXCR from the 5' RACE reads. The profile shows about a million distinct CDR3 sequences, approximately 50% of them singletons. For every donor, a draw yielded around 10 milliliters of peripheral blood. This clonotype was observed a few times. The antigen is not known. The CDR3 length is 15 residues. The germline gives CDR1 SGHTA, CDR2 FQGNSA. V lost 8 bases to trimming and J lost 1 base, with 17 bases between them. Material for sequencing was blood. The V and J genes are TRBV7-2 and TRBJ2-5; D remains ambiguous. The TCR originated in a woman aged 60 to 75 in good health. The CDR3 region has the DNA TGTGCCAGCGGCGGTCTGTACGGAGTCCAAGAGACCCAGTACTTC. Protein sequence: CASGGLYGVQETQYF.